A single sample is the source of the 30 T cell receptor beta chains below, sequenced in a study of human T cells and chemical hapten exposure. TCRdb used MiXCR to reprocess the RACE reads, holding one entry per CDR3 protein. This table holds about 95,000 distinct CDR3 sequences, approximately 10% found once. Described time point: patch test 2, 6 weeks after DPC sensitization. The treatment was: therapeutic diphenylcyclopropenone sensitization with weekly scalp DPC. Here the sequenced sample was whole blood, taken in connection with sensitization to the hapten diphenylcyclopropenone (DPC). The receptors were gathered from a woman in her forties with alopecia areata. Some clones in this sample may be carry-over from other donors' samples.

This clonotype has at least ten counts. The genes are TRBV7-2 and TRBJ2-3; no clear D. Germline CDR1 is SGHTA and CDR2 is FQGNSA. Trimming cost V 5 bases and J 2 bases, with 5 bases left between them. The CDR3 length is 12 residues. This CDR3 reads CASSLYTDTQYF. CDR3 DNA sequence: TGTGCCAGCAGCCTATACACAGATACGCAGTATTTT.

This clonotype came up many times. The chain combines TRBV15 with TRBJ2-1; D gene uncertain. This CDR3 is built from 11 residues. Germline V gives CDR1 LNHNV, CDR2 YYDKDF (reference sequence). The V end was cut by 3 bases, the J end by 7 bases, with 4 bases between. CDR3 in DNA: TGTGCCACCAGCAGGGATAATGAGCAGTTCTTC. As protein: CATSRDNEQFF.

This clonotype was observed a handful of times. CDR3 nucleotide sequence: TGTGCCAGCAGCTTGGAACTAGCGGGAGGGGGTGAGCAGTTCTTC. The encoded protein is CASSLELAGGGEQFF. The rearrangement links TRBV5-4 to TRBJ2-1, with 13 bases aligning to TRBD2. Germline CDR1 SGHNT, CDR2 YYREEE (reference sequence). The CDR3 consists of 15 residues. Trimming cost V 0 bases and J 9 bases; bases outside gene matches: 3.

The gene calls are TRBV7-6 and TRBJ2-3; 10 bases fit TRBD2. The CDR3 sequence is 14 residues long. The germline V gene encodes CDR1 SGHVS and CDR2 FNYEAQ. The junction had 8 bases not matched to a gene; V was cut back by 10 bases and J by 4 bases. CDR3 DNA sequence: TGTGCCACCGCTTGGACTAGCGGTCCAGATACGCAGTATTTT. Encoded protein: CATAWTSGPDTQYF. The whole variable domain, filled in from reference TRBV7-6 and TRBJ2-3, reads GAGVSQSPRYKVTKRGQDVALRCDPISGHVSLYWYRQALGQGPEFLTYFNYEAQQDKSGLPNDRFSAERPEGSISTLTIQRTEQRDSAMYRCATAWTSGPDTQYFGPGTRLTVL.

The chain joins TRBV6-5 to TRBJ1-1, with no clear D. From germline, CDR1 is MNHEY and CDR2 SVGAGI. Trimming stripped 2 bases from V and 0 bases from J, with 7 bases between. This CDR3 has 14 amino acids. The CDR3 sequence is CASSYDELNTEAFF. CDR3 nucleotide sequence: TGTGCCAGCAGTTACGATGAATTGAACACTGAAGCTTTCTTT.

Ten or more counts support this clonotype. The CDR3 loop reads CSANPRTGELFF. The CDR3, as DNA: TGCAGTGCTAACCCCCGAACCGGGGAGCTGTTTTTT. V and J are TRBV20-1 and TRBJ2-2; D unresolved. Germline CDR1 is DFQATT and CDR2 is SNEGSKA (reference sequence). V shed 4 bases and J shed 5 bases, with 8 bases lying between them. CDR3 length: 12 amino acids.

This clonotype showed up just a few times. This chain joins TRBV4-3 and TRBJ2-1; 7 nucleotides line up with TRBD2. CDR1 and CDR2 (germline): LGHNA, YSLEER. The V gene end was trimmed by 0 bases and the J gene end by 4 bases; junction bases not matched to a gene: 9. CDR3 length: 17 residues. CDR3 coding DNA: TGCGCCAGCAGCCAAGATAGTCCTAGCGGAACATACAATGAGCAGTTCTTC. This encodes CASSQDSPSGTYNEQFF.

The chain carries TRBV29-1 and TRBJ2-1, with 7 nucleotides matching TRBD2. V lost 8 bases and J lost 1; bases outside the gene matches: 14. CDR3 length equals 16 residues. Germline lookup yields CDR1 SQVTM and CDR2 ANQGSEA. Here the CDR3 reads CSQKGIAGGSYNEQFF. The CDR3 DNA follows: TGCAGCCAGAAGGGAATAGCGGGCGGATCCTACAATGAGCAGTTCTTC.

This clonotype was observed at least ten times. The chain has TRBV7-2 and TRBJ2-1; 8 positions match TRBD2. The CDR3 is 15 amino acids. The V segment lost 5 bases and the J segment 2 bases; nucleotides outside the gene matches: 5. Germline loops: CDR1 SGHTA, CDR2 FQGNSA. CDR3 in amino acids: CASSGRGDPYNEQFF. In DNA, the CDR3 is TGTGCCAGCAGCGGGCGGGGGGATCCCTACAATGAGCAGTTCTTC.

This clonotype was picked up a small number of times. The rearrangement joins TRBV7-9 to TRBJ2-3, with a possible D match to TRBD2 (6 bases). This CDR3 spans 13 amino acids. Germline V gene data show CDR1 as SEHNR and CDR2 as FQNEAQ (reference sequence). The ends were cut back, 6 bases at V and 4 bases at J, with 11 bases in the middle. CDR3 in amino acids: CASSFGGADTQYF. CDR3 bases: TGTGCCAGCAGTTTCGGGGGAGCAGATACGCAGTATTTT. The whole variable domain, filled in from reference TRBV7-9 and TRBJ2-3, reads DTGVSQNPRHKITKRGQNVTFRCDPISEHNRLYWYRQTLGQGPEFLTYFQNEAQLEKSRLLSDRFSAERPKGSFSTLEIQRTEQGDSAMYLCASSFGGADTQYFGPGTRLTVL.

This chain joins TRBV6-2 or TRBV6-3 and TRBJ2-3, with 7 bases lining up with TRBD2. V shed 6 bases and J 13 bases; nucleotides not matched to a gene: 7. Germline V gene lookup returns CDR1 MNHEY and CDR2 SVGEGT. This CDR3 has 11 residues. CDR3 nucleotides: TGTGCCAGCAGGGTCGCGGGAGTAGAGTATTTT. This sequence encodes CASRVAGVEYF.

Only a few counts were recorded for this clonotype. This chain uses TRBV6-2 or TRBV6-3 with TRBJ2-3; D could derive from TRBD1 or TRBD2 (6 bases each). The CDR3 totals 16 residues. Trimming cost V 4 bases and J 2 bases, with 16 bases left between them. Germline V lookup: CDR1 MNHEY, CDR2 SVGEGT. The CDR3 is CASSFPGAGLTDTQYF. The CDR3 nucleotides are TGTGCCAGCAGTTTCCCGGGGGCCGGACTCACAGATACGCAGTATTTT.

Ten or more counts support this clonotype. V and J are TRBV10-3 and TRBJ1-1; 8 positions agree with TRBD1. The CDR3 consists of 13 residues. Germline V gene sequence: CDR1 ENHRY, CDR2 SYGVKD. The V and J ends lost 10 bases and 1 base, in that order; junction bases with no gene match: 5. The CDR3 protein is CATMGQANTEAFF. CDR3 nucleotides: TGTGCCACAATGGGACAGGCGAACACTGAAGCTTTCTTT.

V is TRBV7-2 and J is TRBJ1-2; TRBD1 is a possible D gene (6 bases). Trimming shortened V by 4 bases and J by 2 bases, and 17 bases separated the two germline ends. CDR3 length: 16 amino acids. Germline values: CDR1 SGHTA, CDR2 FQGNSA. In nucleotides, the CDR3 is TGTGCCAGCAGCTCCCGCCCCGGACAGCTCAACTATGGCTACACCTTC. Protein: CASSSRPGQLNYGYTF.

This chain joins TRBV6-2 or TRBV6-3 and TRBJ2-7; no firm D call. Trimming cost V 6 bases and J 5 bases, with 11 bases left between them. Per the germline V gene, CDR1 is MNHEY and CDR2 is SVGEGT. The length of the CDR3 is 12 residues. CDR3 amino acids: CASSNTVDEQYF. DNA of the CDR3: TGTGCCAGCAGCAACACAGTCGACGAGCAGTACTTC.

The chain combines TRBV19 with TRBJ1-2; 11 positions match TRBD1. This CDR3 is 14 amino acids long. The V and J ends lost 6 bases and 8 bases, in that order; junction bases with no gene match: 8. Germline lookup yields CDR1 LNHDA and CDR2 SQIVND (reference sequence). CDR3: CASSGQGAHEGYTF. CDR3 coding DNA: TGTGCCAGTAGCGGACAGGGGGCGCATGAGGGCTACACCTTC.

This clonotype has more than one count but fewer than ten. CDR3 in amino acids: CATSRDVRETQYF. The DNA for the CDR3 is TGTGCCACCAGCAGAGATGTACGAGAGACCCAGTACTTC. The chain uses TRBV15 and TRBJ2-5; D is unclear. The CDR3 is made up of 13 amino acids. The germline CDR1 and CDR2 sequences are LNHNV and YYDKDF (reference sequence). Trimming took off 0 bases at V and 4 bases at J, with 6 bases between the two ends.

This clonotype was found a few times. CDR3 residues: CSVDPMNEQFF. The CDR3, as DNA: TGCAGCGTTGATCCTATGAATGAGCAGTTCTTC. The chain carries TRBV29-1 and TRBJ2-1; D uncertain. Deletions cut 3 bases from V and 7 bases from J, with 7 bases between. This CDR3 region has 11 residues. Germline V gives CDR1 SQVTM, CDR2 ANQGSEA.

This clonotype was observed many times. The chain couples TRBV6-6 to TRBJ2-5, with a tentative D call TRBD1 (5 bases). V was clipped by 2 bases and J by 3 bases, with 19 bases between them. Per the germline V gene, CDR1 is MNHNY and CDR2 is SVGAGI (reference sequence). The CDR3 is made up of 17 amino acids. The CDR3 spells CASSYGVSPETEETQYF. The CDR3 region has the DNA TGTGCCAGCAGTTACGGAGTCAGTCCTGAGACAGAAGAGACCCAGTACTTC.

J is TRBJ2-3 and V is TRBV3-2; the D call TRBD1 from the table was never checked on the DNA. TRBV3-2 is a documented pseudogene. The CDR3 runs 16 residues. Here the CDR3 DNA reads TGTGCCAGCAGCCGACAGGGACAGGGGAAGACAGATACGCAGTATTTT. As protein: CASSRQGQGKTDTQYF.

This clonotype has ten or more counts. The rearrangement links TRBV7-6 to TRBJ1-6; D may be TRBD1 (6 bases). The length of the CDR3 is 13 residues. Trimming removed 1 base from V and 8 bases from J, with 6 bases in between. Germline values: CDR1 SGHVS, CDR2 FNYEAQ. CDR3 DNA sequence: TGTGCCAGCAGCTTAGACAGGGATTCACCCCTCCACTTT. It translates to CASSLDRDSPLHF. The full variable domain, completed using reference TRBV7-6 and TRBJ1-6, is GAGVSQSPRYKVTKRGQDVALRCDPISGHVSLYWYRQALGQGPEFLTYFNYEAQQDKSGLPNDRFSAERPEGSISTLTIQRTEQRDSAMYRCASSLDRDSPLHFGNGTRLTVT.

This clonotype was detected only a few times. The chain has TRBV7-9 and TRBJ2-5, with D unclear. The germline V gene has CDR1 SEHNR and CDR2 FQNEAQ (reference sequence). CDR3 length: 13 amino acids. Trimming stripped 4 bases from V and 5 bases from J, with 11 bases between. The CDR3 protein is CASSSSLVETQYF. The CDR3 nucleotides are TGTGCCAGCAGCTCGTCCCTGGTTGAGACCCAGTACTTC. Variable domain in full (rest from reference TRBV7-9 and TRBJ2-5): DTGVSQNPRHKITKRGQNVTFRCDPISEHNRLYWYRQTLGQGPEFLTYFQNEAQLEKSRLLSDRFSAERPKGSFSTLEIQRTEQGDSAMYLCASSSSLVETQYFGPGTRLLVL.

V gene TRBV20-1 combines with J gene TRBJ2-1, with D uncertain. From germline, CDR1 is DFQATT and CDR2 SNEGSKA (reference sequence). Deletions cut 1 base from V and 0 bases from J, with 10 bases between. The CDR3 loop spans 15 amino acids. The CDR3 DNA sequence: TGCAGTGCTAGAGCCTTAGTTAGCTCCTACAATGAGCAGTTCTTC. This sequence encodes CSARALVSSYNEQFF.

This clonotype showed up many times. This rearrangement joins TRBV5-1 to TRBJ2-7; 7 bases align to TRBD1. Germline V gene data show CDR1 as SGHRS and CDR2 as YFSETQ. The CDR3 spans 13 residues. Trimming took 7 bases from V and 4 from J; bases not matched to a gene: 8. CDR3 sequence reads: CASRRDSTYEQYF. CDR3 coding DNA: TGCGCCAGCCGCCGGGACAGCACTTACGAGCAGTACTTC.

This clonotype was counted ten times or more. The V call is TRBV12-3 or TRBV12-4, the J call TRBJ2-4, with a tentative D call TRBD1 (5 bases). The V and J ends lost 6 bases and 0 bases respectively, with 9 bases between them. The CDR3 contains 14 residues. The CDR3 is CASSTDRAKNIQYF. Written as DNA, the CDR3 is TGTGCCAGCAGCACCGACAGAGCCAAAAACATTCAGTACTTC.

This clonotype was observed a handful of times. The V gene is TRBV20-1, the J gene TRBJ2-1; 7 bases map to TRBD2. Losses at the gene ends were 5 bases for V and 1 base for J; bases not matched to a gene: 5. The CDR3 is 14 residues long. In germline, CDR1 is DFQATT, CDR2 SNEGSKA (reference sequence). CDR3 amino acids: CSAAPSGSYNEQFF. For the CDR3, the DNA is TGCAGTGCTGCCCCTAGCGGTTCCTACAATGAGCAGTTCTTC.

This clonotype came up a few times. This chain links TRBV7-2 with TRBJ2-5; D gene unclear. Trimming took off 7 bases at V and 2 bases at J, with 8 bases between the two ends. Germline V lookup: CDR1 SGHTA, CDR2 FQGNSA. The CDR3 covers 12 residues. DNA for the CDR3: TGTGCCAGCACTCCGCCTCAAGAGACCCAGTACTTC. Protein product: CASTPPQETQYF.

This clonotype was seen many times. V gene TRBV13 combines with J gene TRBJ2-3; perhaps TRBD2 as D (6 bases). Trimming removed 2 bases from V and 6 bases from J, with 12 bases in between. This CDR3 has 14 residues. Germline CDR1 reads PRHDT; CDR2 reads FYEKMQ (reference sequence). CDR3 sequence (DNA): TGTGCCAGCAGCTTAAGCCTAGCGAAGGATACGCAGTATTTT. It specifies CASSLSLAKDTQYF. Full variable domain (rest looked up from reference TRBV13 and TRBJ2-3): AAGVIQSPRHLIKEKRETATLKCYPIPRHDTVYWYQQGPGQDPQFLISFYEKMQSDKGSIPDRFSAQQFSDYHSELNMSSLELGDSALYFCASSLSLAKDTQYFGPGTRLTVL.

Ten or more counts support this clonotype. The V and J genes are TRBV28 and TRBJ2-3; a weak D match, TRBD2 (6 bases). Trimming removed 7 bases from V and 1 base from J, with 9 bases in between. The CDR3 has 13 residues. Germline loops: CDR1 MDHEN, CDR2 SYDVKM. The CDR3 loop is CASISGGTDTQYF. The CDR3 coding sequence is TGTGCCAGCATCTCGGGGGGCACAGATACGCAGTATTTT.

This chain joins TRBV7-9 and TRBJ2-3; 9 nucleotides match TRBD1. The CDR3 runs 13 residues. V shed 7 bases, J shed 5 bases, and the junction held 4 bases outside the gene matches. The germline V gene encodes CDR1 SEHNR and CDR2 FQNEAQ (reference sequence). CDR3 loop: CASTGTGLDTQYF. CDR3 sequence (DNA): TGTGCCAGCACCGGGACAGGGCTAGATACGCAGTATTTT.